A single sample is the source of the 27 T cell receptor beta chains below, sequenced in a study of identical twins. TCRdb itself ran the 5' RACE reads through MiXCR, one entry per CDR3 protein. This table has roughly 1.6 million distinct CDR3 sequences, 25% to 35% appearing once. Material for sequencing was cord blood. All receptors come from a newborn girl in good health.

This clonotype has a count of ten or more. The chain employs TRBV3-1 and TRBJ1-2; tentative D call: TRBD1 (5 bases). V dropped 5 bases and J dropped 4 bases, with 5 bases sitting between them. Germline assignment: CDR1 LGHDT and CDR2 YNNKEL (reference sequence). CDR3 size: 11 residues. CDR3 in amino acids: CASSRGYGYTF. For the CDR3, the DNA is TGTGCCAGCAGCAGGGGCTATGGCTACACCTTC.

The chain uses TRBV30 and TRBJ2-5; D is unresolved. Deletions cut 1 base from V and 7 bases from J, with 25 bases between. The CDR3 has 17 amino acids. CDR1 and CDR2 (germline): GTSNPN, SVGIG (reference sequence). CDR3 region: CAWSAGQVLSGSSTQYF. DNA of the CDR3: TGTGCCTGGAGTGCGGGTCAGGTCTTATCCGGGTCTTCGACCCAGTACTTC.

This clonotype was seen repeatedly, ten times or more. The genes are TRBV7-2 and TRBJ2-3; 8 bases are shared with TRBD2. CDR1 is SGHTA, CDR2 FQGNSA, per germline. This CDR3 contains 16 residues. J gave up 2 bases and V 1 base, and 5 bases lay outside the gene matches. The CDR3 protein is CASSLGAGGITDTQYF. CDR3 DNA: TGTGCCAGCAGCTTAGGGGCGGGGGGTATCACAGATACGCAGTATTTT.

This clonotype was seen a handful of times. J is TRBJ2-5 and V is TRBV12-3 or TRBV12-4; 7 positions agree with TRBD2. This CDR3 contains 16 residues. V lost 2 bases to trimming and J lost 2 bases; unmatched junction nucleotides: 8. DNA of the CDR3: TGTGCCAGCAGTTTAAGGGCGGGAGTATGGCAAGAGACCCAGTACTTC. Its translation is CASSLRAGVWQETQYF.

The count of this clonotype is one. The chain recombines TRBV6-1 with TRBJ1-2, with 7 bases matching TRBD1. Germline CDR1 and CDR2: MNHNS and SASEGT. Germline trimming cut 5 bases from V and 1 base from J; bases unmatched to any gene: 4. The CDR3 totals 14 residues. The CDR3 region has the DNA TGTGCCAGCAGTACCACAGGGGTTAACTATGGCTACACCTTC. It translates to CASSTTGVNYGYTF.

This clonotype appeared a few times. The V gene is TRBV10-3, the J gene TRBJ1-5, with D possibly being TRBD1 (5 bases). The CDR3 is 15 residues long. Per the germline V gene, CDR1 is ENHRY and CDR2 is SYGVKD. V was trimmed by 5 bases and J by 4 bases, leaving 15 bases between them. CDR3 bases: TGTGCCATCAGTCCCCGGGACGGCTCTAATCAGCCCCAGCATTTT. It is translated as CAISPRDGSNQPQHF.

This chain uses TRBV7-9 with TRBJ1-1; 7 nucleotides match TRBD1. CDR1 and CDR2 (germline): SEHNR, FQNEAQ (reference sequence). Unmatched junction bases numbered 2, after V lost 3 bases and J lost 1 base. The CDR3 totals 14 residues. CDR3 sequence: CASSFRDRNTEAFF. CDR3 in DNA: TGTGCCAGCAGCTTCCGGGACAGGAACACTGAAGCTTTCTTT.

This clonotype was seen once. V usage is TRBV20-1 and J usage is TRBJ2-1, with 7 bases aligning to TRBD1. Per the germline V gene, CDR1 is DFQATT and CDR2 is SNEGSKA (reference sequence). The CDR3 spans 13 residues. J lost 3 bases, V lost 6 bases, and 5 bases had no gene match. CDR3 nucleotides: TGCAGTGCGAAGGCAGGGGGCTACAATGAGCAGTTCTTC. This translates into CSAKAGGYNEQFF.

The chain employs TRBV28 and TRBJ2-5, with a possible D match to TRBD1 (6 bases). The DNA end is more similar to TRBJ2-7, so the J call may be wrong. CDR3 length: 16 amino acids. CDR1 is MDHEN, CDR2 SYDVKM, per germline. CDR3 residues: CASRSRPDSPSYEQYF. DNA of the CDR3: TGTGCCAGCAGATCAAGGCCGGACAGCCCCTCCTACGAGCAGTACTTC.

The rearrangement uses TRBV28 and TRBJ2-3; D remains ambiguous. This CDR3 has 16 residues. Deletions cut 4 bases from V and 8 bases from J, with 22 bases between. Per germline, CDR1 MDHEN and CDR2 SYDVKM. Written as DNA, the CDR3 is TGTGCCAGCAGTTCGCCTACGGGCGGAGCACAGATTACGCAGTATTTT. Amino acids: CASSSPTGGAQITQYF.

The chain uses TRBV7-9 and TRBJ2-7; 7 bases fit TRBD1. Trimming at V came to 3 bases and at J to 0 bases, leaving 14 bases not matched to a gene. This CDR3 contains 18 residues. Germline V gives CDR1 SEHNR, CDR2 FQNEAQ (reference sequence). The DNA for the CDR3 is TGTGCCAGCAGCTTCGGTCTCCTAACCCGGGACAGCTCCTACGAGCAGTACTTC. Its protein product is CASSFGLLTRDSSYEQYF. The variable domain in full, with the rest retrieved from reference TRBV7-9 and TRBJ2-7, is DTGVSQNPRHKITKRGQNVTFRCDPISEHNRLYWYRQTLGQGPEFLTYFQNEAQLEKSRLLSDRFSAERPKGSFSTLEIQRTEQGDSAMYLCASSFGLLTRDSSYEQYFGPGTRLTVT.

This chain links TRBV3-1 with TRBJ1-6; D might be TRBD1 (5 bases). V shed 2 bases and J shed 9 bases, with 11 bases lying between them. Germline V lookup: CDR1 LGHDT, CDR2 YNNKEL (reference sequence). The CDR3 runs to 14 residues. The DNA of the CDR3 is TGTGCCAGCAGCCAACGGGGGGAGCGTTCACCCCTCCACTTT. Its translation: CASSQRGERSPLHF.

V and J are TRBV7-6 and TRBJ1-1; the D is unclear. Deletions cut 1 base from V and 10 bases from J, with 10 bases between. CDR3 size: 12 residues. Germline V CDR1 and CDR2: SGHVS, FNYEAQ. The CDR3 DNA reads TGTGCCAGCAGCTTAGACGATTCCGTAGCTTTCTTT. Protein: CASSLDDSVAFF. Filled out from reference TRBV7-6 and TRBJ1-1, the complete variable domain reads GAGVSQSPRYKVTKRGQDVALRCDPISGHVSLYWYRQALGQGPEFLTYFNYEAQQDKSGLPNDRFSAERPEGSISTLTIQRTEQRDSAMYRCASSLDDSVAFFGQGTRLTVV.

Written as DNA, the CDR3 is TGTGCCAGCAGTGAAGCGCCCAGCCCTAACTATGGCTACACCTTC. Encoded protein: CASSEAPSPNYGYTF. The chain joins TRBV6-1 to TRBJ1-2; D ambiguous. The germline V gene encodes CDR1 MNHNS and CDR2 SASEGT. The length of the CDR3 is 15 residues. Trimming removed 0 bases from V and 0 bases from J, with 8 bases in between.

The gene calls are TRBV20-1 and TRBJ2-7; no definite D call. The CDR3 totals 12 residues. Germline V lookup: CDR1 DFQATT, CDR2 SNEGSKA (reference sequence). Trimming cost V 1 base and J 3 bases, with 7 bases left between them. CDR3 bases: TGCAGTGCTAGAGTAGATTACTACGAGCAGTACTTC. This sequence encodes CSARVDYYEQYF.

This clonotype has a handful of counts. The chain recombines TRBV5-6 with TRBJ2-6; the D is unclear. In germline, CDR1 is SGHDT, CDR2 YYEEEE. The CDR3 is made up of 13 amino acids. V was shortened by 6 bases and J by 4 bases, with 8 bases between the two germline ends. In DNA form, the CDR3 reads TGTGCCAGCACCCGACGAGGGGCCAACGTCCTGACTTTC. It is translated as CASTRRGANVLTF. The full variable domain, completed using reference TRBV5-6 and TRBJ2-6, is DAGVTQSPTHLIKTRGQQVTLRCSPKSGHDTVSWYQQALGQGPQFIFQYYEEEERQRGNFPDRFSGHQFPNYSSELNVNALLLGDSALYLCASTRRGANVLTFGAGSRLTVL.

This clonotype was counted only a few times. This rearrangement joins TRBV4-2 to TRBJ1-1; 11 bases match TRBD1. V trimming: 0 bases; J trimming: 0 bases; junction bases outside the gene matches: 6. The CDR3 has 18 amino acids. Germline V gives CDR1 LGHNA, CDR2 YNFKEQ. The CDR3 nucleotides are TGTGCCAGCAGCCAAGATCTTAGGACAGGGGGCTTGAACACTGAAGCTTTCTTT. Amino acid sequence: CASSQDLRTGGLNTEAFF.

About this clonotype itself: The junction shows a germline mismatch at one end, possibly a read error. The V and J genes are TRBV18 and TRBJ2-7; 10 nucleotides agree with TRBD1. CDR1 and CDR2 from the germline V gene are KGHSH and LQKENI. This CDR3 region has 15 residues. This CDR3 reads CASPPPGTGVYEQYF. CDR3 sequence (DNA): TGTGCCAGCCCACCGCCCGGGACAGGGGTCTACGAGCAGTACTTC.

V and J are TRBV6-2 or TRBV6-3 and TRBJ2-1; TRBD2 aligns across 12 bases. Germline CDR1 MNHEY, CDR2 SVGEGT. Trimming took 2 bases from V and 3 from J; bases not matched to a gene: 2. The CDR3 runs to 16 residues. In nucleotides, the CDR3 is TGTGCCAGCAGTTACGTACTAGCGGGAGGCTACAATGAGCAGTTCTTC. Its protein is CASSYVLAGGYNEQFF.

Only a few counts were recorded for this clonotype. The chain joins TRBV28 to TRBJ2-7, with 10 bases aligning to TRBD2. The V and J ends lost 3 bases and 2 bases, in that order; junction bases with no gene match: 7. The CDR3 has 16 amino acids. In germline, CDR1 is MDHEN, CDR2 SYDVKM. CDR3 coding DNA: TGTGCCAGCAGTTTGGTTATAGCGGGAGGCGCCTACGAGCAGTACTTC. It specifies CASSLVIAGGAYEQYF.

The V call is TRBV25-1, the J call TRBJ1-4; D possibly corresponds to TRBD1 (6 bases). The CDR3 runs to 16 residues. The V gene lost 3 bases and the J gene lost 2 bases, with 13 bases spanning the gap. Germline CDR1 reads MGHDK; CDR2 reads SYGVNS. CDR3 sequence reads: CASSDPYRDTNEKLFF. The CDR3 DNA reads TGTGCCAGCAGTGACCCTTACAGGGACACTAATGAAAAACTGTTTTTT.

The V and J genes are TRBV3-1 and TRBJ2-7; TRBD2 matches at 11 bases. V lost 5 bases, J lost 5 bases, and 8 bases stayed unmatched. The V gene's germline CDR1 is LGHDT and CDR2 YNNKEL (reference sequence). This CDR3 region has 15 residues. DNA for the CDR3: TGTGCCAGCAGCTTACTAGCGGGGGATAGGAACGAGCAGTACTTC. This translates into CASSLLAGDRNEQYF.

This chain joins TRBV6-1 and TRBJ2-1; D may correspond to TRBD1 or TRBD2 (6 bases each). This CDR3 spans 15 amino acids. Germline V CDR1 and CDR2: MNHNS, SASEGT. V lost 3 bases and J lost 7, with 16 bases in between. The CDR3 reads CASSDKARRGNEQFF. CDR3 DNA sequence: TGTGCCAGCAGTGATAAAGCTAGGAGGGGGAATGAGCAGTTCTTC.

This clonotype has more than one count but fewer than ten. This rearrangement joins TRBV9 to TRBJ2-1; a weak D match, TRBD1 (6 bases). V was trimmed by 2 bases and J by 2 bases, leaving 11 bases between them. The CDR3 runs 15 residues. The germline CDR1 and CDR2 sequences are SGDLS and YYNGEE. This CDR3 is CASSVRDKTYNEQFF. The DNA for the CDR3 is TGTGCCAGCAGCGTCCGGGACAAAACCTACAATGAGCAGTTCTTC.

This sequence joins TRBV27 and TRBJ2-1, with TRBD2 identical over 9 bases. The V and J ends lost 1 base and 4 bases, in that order; junction bases with no gene match: 14. The germline V gene encodes CDR1 MNHEY and CDR2 SMNVEV (reference sequence). The CDR3 consists of 19 residues. CDR3 region: CASSLLGPRKREVYNEQFF. In DNA, the CDR3 is TGTGCCAGCAGTTTATTGGGCCCCCGAAAGCGGGAGGTGTACAATGAGCAGTTCTTC.

Remarks on this clonotype: This may arise from a read error, as a much more abundant clone is one base away. The V call is TRBV6-5, the J call TRBJ1-2; D gene unclear. Trimming took 5 bases from V and 5 from J, leaving 15 bases between them. The CDR3 contains 14 residues. CDR1 MNHEY and CDR2 SVGAGI come from the germline V gene. CDR3 sequence (DNA): TGTGCCAGCAGTGTTGGACGGGGTAGTTATGGCTACACCTTC. It specifies CASSVGRGSYGYTF.

The rearrangement links TRBV7-6 to TRBJ2-5, with D perhaps TRBD1 (5 bases). Trimming pared 3 bases from V and 5 bases from J, leaving 13 bases between. The CDR3 is 14 residues long. The germline gives CDR1 SGHVS, CDR2 FNYEAQ. The CDR3 DNA reads TGTGCCAGCAGCTTCATCGCAGGGCAGGAGACCCAGTACTTC. It translates to CASSFIAGQETQYF.